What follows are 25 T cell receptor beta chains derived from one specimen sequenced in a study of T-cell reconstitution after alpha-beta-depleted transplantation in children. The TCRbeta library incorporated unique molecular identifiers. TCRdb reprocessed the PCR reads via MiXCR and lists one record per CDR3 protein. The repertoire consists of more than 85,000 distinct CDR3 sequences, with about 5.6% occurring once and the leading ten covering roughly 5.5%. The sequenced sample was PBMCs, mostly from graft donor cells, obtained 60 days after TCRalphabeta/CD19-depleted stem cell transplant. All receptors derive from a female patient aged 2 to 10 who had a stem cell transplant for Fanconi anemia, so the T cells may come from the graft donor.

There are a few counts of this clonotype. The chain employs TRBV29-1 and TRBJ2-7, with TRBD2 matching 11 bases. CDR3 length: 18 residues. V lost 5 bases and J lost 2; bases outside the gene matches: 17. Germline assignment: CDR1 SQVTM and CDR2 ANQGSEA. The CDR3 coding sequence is TGCAGCGTTCGTTCCTCCAGGCTTCTAGCGGGGGGACCCTACGAGCAGTACTTC. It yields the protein CSVRSSRLLAGGPYEQYF.

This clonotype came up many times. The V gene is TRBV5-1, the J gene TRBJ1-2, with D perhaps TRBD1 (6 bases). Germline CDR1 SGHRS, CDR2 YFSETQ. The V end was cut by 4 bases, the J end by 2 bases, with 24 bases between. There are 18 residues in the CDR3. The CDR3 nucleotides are TGCGCCAGCAGCCGCCTCGGGGGCCAGGGGCAAGTCAACTATGGCTACACCTTC. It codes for CASSRLGGQGQVNYGYTF. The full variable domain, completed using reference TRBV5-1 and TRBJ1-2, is KAGVTQTPRYLIKTRGQQVTLSCSPISGHRSVSWYQQTPGQGLQFLFEYFSETQRNKGNFPGRFSGRQFSNSRSEMNVSTLELGDSALYLCASSRLGGQGQVNYGYTFGSGTRLTVV.

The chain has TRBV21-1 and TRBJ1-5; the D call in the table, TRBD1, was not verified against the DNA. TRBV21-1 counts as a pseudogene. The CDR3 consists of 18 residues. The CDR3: CASSRKRGNRDPNQPQHF. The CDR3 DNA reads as TGTGCCAGCAGCAGAAAAAGGGGCAACAGGGACCCCAATCAGCCCCAGCATTTT.

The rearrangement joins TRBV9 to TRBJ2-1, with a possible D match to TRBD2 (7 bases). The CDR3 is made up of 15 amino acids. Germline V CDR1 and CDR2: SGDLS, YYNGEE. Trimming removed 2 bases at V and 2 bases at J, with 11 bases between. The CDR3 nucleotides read TGTGCCAGCAGCGTCGGGGGGCGGACCTACAATGAGCAGTTCTTC. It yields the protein CASSVGGRTYNEQFF.

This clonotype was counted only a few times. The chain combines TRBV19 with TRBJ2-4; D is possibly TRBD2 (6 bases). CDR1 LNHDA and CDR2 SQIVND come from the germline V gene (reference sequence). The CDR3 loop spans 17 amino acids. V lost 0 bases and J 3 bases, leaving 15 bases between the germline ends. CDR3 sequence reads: CASSIEIGDFGKNIQYF. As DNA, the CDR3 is TGTGCCAGTAGTATAGAAATAGGGGACTTCGGCAAAAACATTCAGTACTTC.

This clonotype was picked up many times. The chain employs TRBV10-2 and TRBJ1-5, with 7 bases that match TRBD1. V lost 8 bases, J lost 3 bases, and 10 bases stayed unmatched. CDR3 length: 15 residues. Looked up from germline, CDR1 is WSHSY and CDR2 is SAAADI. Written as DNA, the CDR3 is TGCGCCAGCCAAGAGACAGGGTCGTTCAATCAGCCCCAGCATTTT. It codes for CASQETGSFNQPQHF.

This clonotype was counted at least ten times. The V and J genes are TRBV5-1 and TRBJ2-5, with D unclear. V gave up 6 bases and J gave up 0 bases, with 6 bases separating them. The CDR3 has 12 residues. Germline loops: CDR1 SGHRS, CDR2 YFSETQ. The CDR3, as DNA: TGCGCCAGCACCAGGAACCAAGAGACCCAGTACTTC. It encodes CASTRNQETQYF.

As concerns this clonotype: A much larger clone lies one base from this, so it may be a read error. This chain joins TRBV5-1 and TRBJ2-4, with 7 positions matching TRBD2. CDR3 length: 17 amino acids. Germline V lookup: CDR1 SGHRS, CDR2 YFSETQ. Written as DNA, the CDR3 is TGCGCCAGCACCTTGGGGGGGACGGATCTAGCCAAAAACATTCAGTACTTC. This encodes CASTLGGTDLAKNIQYF.

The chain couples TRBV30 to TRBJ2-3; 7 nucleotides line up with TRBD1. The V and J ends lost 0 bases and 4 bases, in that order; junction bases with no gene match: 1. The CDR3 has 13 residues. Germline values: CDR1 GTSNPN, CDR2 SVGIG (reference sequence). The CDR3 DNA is TGTGCCTGGAGTGTAGGGGGCGCAGATACGCAGTATTTT. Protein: CAWSVGGADTQYF.

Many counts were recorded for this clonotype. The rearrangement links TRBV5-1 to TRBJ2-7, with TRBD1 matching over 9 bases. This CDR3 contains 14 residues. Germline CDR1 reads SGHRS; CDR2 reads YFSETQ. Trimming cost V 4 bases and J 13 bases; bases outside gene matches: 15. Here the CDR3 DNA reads TGCGCCAGCAGCAGCGGACAGGGGTATGCCCTCCCTTACTTC. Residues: CASSSGQGYALPYF.

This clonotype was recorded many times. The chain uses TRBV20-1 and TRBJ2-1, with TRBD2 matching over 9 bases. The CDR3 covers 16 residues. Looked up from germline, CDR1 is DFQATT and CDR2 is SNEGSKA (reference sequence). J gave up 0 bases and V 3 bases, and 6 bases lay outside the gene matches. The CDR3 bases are TGCAGTGCTAGGATGGCGGGAGGGTCCTCCTACAATGAGCAGTTCTTC. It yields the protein CSARMAGGSSYNEQFF.

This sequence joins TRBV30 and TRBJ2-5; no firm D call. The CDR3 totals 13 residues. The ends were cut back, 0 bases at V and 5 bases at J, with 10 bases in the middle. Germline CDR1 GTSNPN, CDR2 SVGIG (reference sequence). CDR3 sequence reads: CAWSVGVFETQYF. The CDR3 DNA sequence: TGTGCCTGGAGTGTAGGTGTCTTTGAGACCCAGTACTTC.

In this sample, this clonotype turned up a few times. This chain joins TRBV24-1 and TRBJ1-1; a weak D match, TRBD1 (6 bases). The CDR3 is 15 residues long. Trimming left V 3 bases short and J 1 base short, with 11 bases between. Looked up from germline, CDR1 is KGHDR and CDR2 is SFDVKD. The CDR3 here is CATSDPLTGNTEAFF. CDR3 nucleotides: TGTGCCACCAGTGATCCATTGACAGGGAACACTGAAGCTTTCTTT.

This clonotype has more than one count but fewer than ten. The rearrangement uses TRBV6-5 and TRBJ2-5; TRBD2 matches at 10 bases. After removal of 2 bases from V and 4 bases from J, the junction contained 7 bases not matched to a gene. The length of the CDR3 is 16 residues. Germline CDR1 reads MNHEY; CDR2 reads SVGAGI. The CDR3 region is CASSYRSGGAGETQYF. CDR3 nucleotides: TGTGCCAGCAGTTACCGCAGCGGGGGGGCGGGAGAGACCCAGTACTTC.

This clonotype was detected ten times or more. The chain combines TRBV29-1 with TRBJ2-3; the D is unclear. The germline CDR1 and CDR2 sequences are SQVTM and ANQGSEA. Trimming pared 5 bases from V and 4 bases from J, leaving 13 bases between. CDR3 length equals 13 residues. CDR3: CSVCLPLPDTQYF. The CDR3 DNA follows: TGCAGCGTTTGCTTGCCGCTTCCAGATACGCAGTATTTT.

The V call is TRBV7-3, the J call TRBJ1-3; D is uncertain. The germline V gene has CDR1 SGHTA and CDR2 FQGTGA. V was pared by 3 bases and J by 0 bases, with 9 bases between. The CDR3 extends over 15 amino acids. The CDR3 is CASSLFAFSGNTIYF. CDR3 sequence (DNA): TGTGCCAGCAGCTTGTTTGCTTTCTCTGGAAACACCATATATTTT.

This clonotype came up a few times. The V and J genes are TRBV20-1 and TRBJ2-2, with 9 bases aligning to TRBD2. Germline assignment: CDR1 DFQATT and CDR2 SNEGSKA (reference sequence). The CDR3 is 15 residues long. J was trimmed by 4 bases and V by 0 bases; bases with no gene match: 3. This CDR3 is CSARDSRGGTGELFF. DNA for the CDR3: TGCAGTGCTAGAGATTCGCGGGGGGGCACCGGGGAGCTGTTTTTT.

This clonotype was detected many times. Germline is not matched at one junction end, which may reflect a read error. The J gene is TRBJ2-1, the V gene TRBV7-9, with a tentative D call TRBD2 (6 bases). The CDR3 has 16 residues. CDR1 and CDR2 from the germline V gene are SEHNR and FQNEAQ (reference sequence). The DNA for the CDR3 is TGTGCCAGCAACTTAGCGGTTATGAGCTCCTACAATGAGCAGTTCTTC. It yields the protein CASNLAVMSSYNEQFF. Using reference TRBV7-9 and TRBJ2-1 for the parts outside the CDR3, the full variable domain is DTGVSQNPRHKITKRGQNVTFRCDPISEHNRLYWYRQTLGQGPEFLTYFQNEAQLEKSRLLSDRFSAERPKGSFSTLEIQRTEQGDSAMYLCASNLAVMSSYNEQFFGPGTRLTVL.

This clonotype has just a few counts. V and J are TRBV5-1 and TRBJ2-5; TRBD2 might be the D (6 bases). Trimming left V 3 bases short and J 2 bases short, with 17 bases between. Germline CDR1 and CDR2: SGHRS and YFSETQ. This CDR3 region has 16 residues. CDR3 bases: TGCGCCAGCAGCTCCGGGAGCCGGAGTTGGCAAGAGACCCAGTACTTC. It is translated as CASSSGSRSWQETQYF.

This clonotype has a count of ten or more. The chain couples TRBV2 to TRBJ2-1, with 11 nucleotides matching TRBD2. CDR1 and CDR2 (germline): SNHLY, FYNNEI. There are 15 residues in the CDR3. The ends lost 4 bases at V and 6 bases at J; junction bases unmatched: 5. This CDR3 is CASSAHSGGANEQFF. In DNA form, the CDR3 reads TGTGCCAGCAGTGCCCATAGCGGGGGGGCCAATGAGCAGTTCTTC.

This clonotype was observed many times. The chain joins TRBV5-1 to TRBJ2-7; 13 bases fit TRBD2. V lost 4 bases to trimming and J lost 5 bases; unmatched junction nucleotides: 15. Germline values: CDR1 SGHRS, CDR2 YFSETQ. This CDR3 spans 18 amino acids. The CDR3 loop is CASSHGTSGDGSKDEQYF. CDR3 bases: TGCGCCAGCAGCCACGGGACTAGCGGGGACGGTAGTAAGGACGAGCAGTACTTC.

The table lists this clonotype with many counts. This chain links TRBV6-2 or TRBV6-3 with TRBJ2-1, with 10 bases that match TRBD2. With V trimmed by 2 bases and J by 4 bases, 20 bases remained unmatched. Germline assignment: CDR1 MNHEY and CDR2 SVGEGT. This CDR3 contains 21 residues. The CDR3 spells CASSYPGATTTSGKGYNEQFF. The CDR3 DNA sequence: TGTGCCAGCAGTTACCCCGGTGCAACTACTACTAGCGGGAAGGGTTACAATGAGCAGTTCTTC.

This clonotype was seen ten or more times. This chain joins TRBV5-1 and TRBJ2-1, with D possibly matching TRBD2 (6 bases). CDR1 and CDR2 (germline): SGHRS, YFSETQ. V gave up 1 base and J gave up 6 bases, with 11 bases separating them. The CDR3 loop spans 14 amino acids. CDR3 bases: TGCGCCAGCAGCTTGCGGGAGCTCGGCAATGAGCAGTTCTTC. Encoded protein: CASSLRELGNEQFF.

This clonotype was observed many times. CDR3 sequence: CSVDIRGQGLYEQYF. The CDR3 DNA reads as TGCAGCGTTGATATAAGAGGACAGGGGTTATACGAGCAGTACTTC. This chain links TRBV29-1 with TRBJ2-7; 9 positions agree with TRBD1. Germline V gene lookup returns CDR1 SQVTM and CDR2 ANQGSEA. The CDR3 sequence is 15 residues long. The junction had 10 bases not matched to a gene; V was cut back by 3 bases and J by 4 bases.

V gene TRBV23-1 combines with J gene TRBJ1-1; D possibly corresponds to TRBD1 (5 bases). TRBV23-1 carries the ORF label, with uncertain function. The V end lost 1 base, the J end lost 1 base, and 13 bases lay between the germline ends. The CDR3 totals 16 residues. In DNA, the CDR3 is TGCGCCAGCAGTCAATGCGGACATTTACCGAACACTGAAGCTTTCTTT. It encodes CASSQCGHLPNTEAFF.